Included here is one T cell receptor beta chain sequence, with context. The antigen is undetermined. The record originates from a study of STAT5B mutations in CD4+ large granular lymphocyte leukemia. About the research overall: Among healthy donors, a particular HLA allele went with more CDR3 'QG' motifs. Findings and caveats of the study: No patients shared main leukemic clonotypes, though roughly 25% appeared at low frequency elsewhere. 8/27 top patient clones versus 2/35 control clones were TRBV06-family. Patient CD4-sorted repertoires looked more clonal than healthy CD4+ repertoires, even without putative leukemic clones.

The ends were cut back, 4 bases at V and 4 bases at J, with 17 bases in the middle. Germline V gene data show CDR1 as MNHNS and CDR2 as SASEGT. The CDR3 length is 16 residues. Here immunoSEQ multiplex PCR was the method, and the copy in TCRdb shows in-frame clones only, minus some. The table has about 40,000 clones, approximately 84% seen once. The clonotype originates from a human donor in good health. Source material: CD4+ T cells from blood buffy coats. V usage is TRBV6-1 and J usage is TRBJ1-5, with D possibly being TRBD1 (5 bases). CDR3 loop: CASSAEAGVFNQPQHF. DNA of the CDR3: TGTGCCAGCAGTGCGGAAGCGGGGGTGTTTAATCAGCCCCAGCATTTT.